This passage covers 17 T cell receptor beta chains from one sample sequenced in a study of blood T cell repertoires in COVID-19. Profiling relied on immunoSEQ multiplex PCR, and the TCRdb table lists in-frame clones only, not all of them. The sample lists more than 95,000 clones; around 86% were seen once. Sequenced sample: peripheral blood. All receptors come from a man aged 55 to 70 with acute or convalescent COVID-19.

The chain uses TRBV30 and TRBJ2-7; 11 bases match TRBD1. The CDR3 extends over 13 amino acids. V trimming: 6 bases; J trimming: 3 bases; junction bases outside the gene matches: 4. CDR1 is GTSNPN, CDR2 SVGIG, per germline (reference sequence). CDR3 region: CACPGQGVYEQYF. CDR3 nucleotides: TGTGCCTGCCCGGGACAGGGGGTCTACGAGCAGTACTTC. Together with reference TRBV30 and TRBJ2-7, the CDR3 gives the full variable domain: SQTIHQWPATLVQPVGSPLSLECTVEGTSNPNLYWYRQAAGRGLQLLFYSVGIGQISSEVPQNLSASRPQDRQFILSSKKLLLSDSGFYLCACPGQGVYEQYFGPGTRLTVT.

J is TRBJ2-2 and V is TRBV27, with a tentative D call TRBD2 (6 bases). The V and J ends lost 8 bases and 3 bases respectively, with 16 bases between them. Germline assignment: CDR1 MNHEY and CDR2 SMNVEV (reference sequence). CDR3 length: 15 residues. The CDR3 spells CASRRRGGYTGELFF. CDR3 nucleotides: TGTGCCAGCCGCCGTCGGGGAGGATACACCGGGGAGCTGTTTTTT.

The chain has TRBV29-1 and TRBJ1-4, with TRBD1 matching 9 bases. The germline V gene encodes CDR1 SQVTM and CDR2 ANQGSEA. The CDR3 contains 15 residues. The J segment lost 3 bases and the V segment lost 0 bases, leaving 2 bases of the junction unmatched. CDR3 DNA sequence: TGCAGCGTTGAAGATCGGGACAGGGCTAATGAAAAACTGTTTTTT. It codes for CSVEDRDRANEKLFF.

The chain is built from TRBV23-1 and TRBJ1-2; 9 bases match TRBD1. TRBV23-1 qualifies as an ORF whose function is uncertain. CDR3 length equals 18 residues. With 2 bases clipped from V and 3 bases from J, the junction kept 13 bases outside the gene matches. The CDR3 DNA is TGCGCCAGCAGTCAAGGCCCTCCGGCGGGACAGGGAGACTATGGCTACACCTTC. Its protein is CASSQGPPAGQGDYGYTF.

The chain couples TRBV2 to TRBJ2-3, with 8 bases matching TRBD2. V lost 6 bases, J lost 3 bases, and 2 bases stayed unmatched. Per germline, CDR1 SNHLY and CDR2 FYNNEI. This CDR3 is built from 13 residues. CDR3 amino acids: CASRSSGTDTQYF. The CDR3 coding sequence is TGTGCCAGCAGATCTAGCGGGACAGATACGCAGTATTTT.

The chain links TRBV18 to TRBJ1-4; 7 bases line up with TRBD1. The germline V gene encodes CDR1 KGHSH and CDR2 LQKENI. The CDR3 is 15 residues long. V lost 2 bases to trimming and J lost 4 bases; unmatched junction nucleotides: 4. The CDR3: CASSPNQGDNEKLFF. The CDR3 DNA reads TGTGCCAGCTCACCAAACCAGGGGGATAATGAAAAACTGTTTTTT.

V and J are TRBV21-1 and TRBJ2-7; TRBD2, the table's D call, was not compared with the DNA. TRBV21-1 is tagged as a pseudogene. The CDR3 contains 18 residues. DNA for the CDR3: TGTGCCAGCAGCAAAGGGTTTCATGGCGGGAGATCTGTTTCCGAGCAGTACTTC. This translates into CASSKGFHGGRSVSEQYF.

DNA of the CDR3: TGTGCCAGCTCACCAACCACAGATGCTAACTATGGCTACACCTTC. Encoded protein: CASSPTTDANYGYTF. The chain recombines TRBV18 with TRBJ1-2; D is unclear. Germline V CDR1 and CDR2: KGHSH, LQKENI. CDR3 size: 15 residues. V gave up 2 bases and J gave up 0 bases, with 10 bases separating them.

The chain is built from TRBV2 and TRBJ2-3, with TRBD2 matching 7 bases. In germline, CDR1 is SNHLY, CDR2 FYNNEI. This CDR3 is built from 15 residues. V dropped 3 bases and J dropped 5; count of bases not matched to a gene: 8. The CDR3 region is CASSEREGLVDTQYF. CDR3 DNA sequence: TGTGCCAGCAGTGAGAGGGAGGGCCTTGTAGATACGCAGTATTTT.

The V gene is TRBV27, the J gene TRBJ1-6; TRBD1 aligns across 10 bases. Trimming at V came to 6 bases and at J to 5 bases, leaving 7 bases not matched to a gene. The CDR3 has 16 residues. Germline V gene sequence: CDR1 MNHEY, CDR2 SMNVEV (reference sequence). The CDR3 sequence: CASRPSGTGDNSPLHF. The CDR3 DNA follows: TGTGCCAGCAGACCGTCAGGGACAGGGGATAATTCACCCCTCCACTTT.

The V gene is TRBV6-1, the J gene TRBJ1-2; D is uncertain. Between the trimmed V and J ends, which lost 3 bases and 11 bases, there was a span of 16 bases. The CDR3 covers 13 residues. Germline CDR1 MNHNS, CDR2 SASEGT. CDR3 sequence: CASSDNRAGRYTF. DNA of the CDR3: TGTGCCAGCAGTGATAACCGGGCCGGGAGGTACACCTTC.

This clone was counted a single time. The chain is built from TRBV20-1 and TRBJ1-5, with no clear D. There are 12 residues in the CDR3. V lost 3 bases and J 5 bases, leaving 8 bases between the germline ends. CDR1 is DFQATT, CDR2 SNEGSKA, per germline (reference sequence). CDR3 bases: TGCAGTGCTAGTTTCAGTGATCAGCCCCAGCATTTT. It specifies CSASFSDQPQHF.

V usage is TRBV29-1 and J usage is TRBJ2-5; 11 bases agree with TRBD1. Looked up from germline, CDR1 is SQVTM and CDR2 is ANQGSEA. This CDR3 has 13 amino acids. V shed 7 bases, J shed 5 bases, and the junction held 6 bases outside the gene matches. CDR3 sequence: CSAQDRGQETQYF. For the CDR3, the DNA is TGCAGCGCCCAGGACAGGGGGCAGGAGACCCAGTACTTC.

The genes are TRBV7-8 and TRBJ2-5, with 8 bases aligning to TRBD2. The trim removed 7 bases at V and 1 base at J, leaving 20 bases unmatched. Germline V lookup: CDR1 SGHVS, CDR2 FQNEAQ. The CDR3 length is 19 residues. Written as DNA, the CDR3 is TGTGCCAGCACCAAGACGGGAGGGAGGCTTGGTGGGGGCCAAGAGACCCAGTACTTC. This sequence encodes CASTKTGGRLGGGQETQYF.

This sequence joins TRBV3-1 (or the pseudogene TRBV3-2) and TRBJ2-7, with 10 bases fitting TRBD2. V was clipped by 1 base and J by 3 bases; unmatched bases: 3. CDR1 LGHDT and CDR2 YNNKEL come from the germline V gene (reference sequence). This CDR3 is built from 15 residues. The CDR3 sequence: CASSQGTSGGYEQYF. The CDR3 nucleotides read TGTGCCAGCAGCCAAGGGACTAGCGGAGGCTACGAGCAGTACTTC.

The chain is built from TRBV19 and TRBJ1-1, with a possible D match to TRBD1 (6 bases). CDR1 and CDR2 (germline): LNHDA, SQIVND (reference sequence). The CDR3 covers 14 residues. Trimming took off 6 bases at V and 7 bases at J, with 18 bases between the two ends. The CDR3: CASRGGPGPHEAFF. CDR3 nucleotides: TGTGCCAGTAGAGGGGGACCTGGGCCCCATGAAGCTTTCTTT.

In DNA form, the CDR3 reads TGTGCCAGCTCGCCCCAAGGAGCGAACACTGAAGCTTTCTTT. Its protein is CASSPQGANTEAFF. The rearrangement joins TRBV18 to TRBJ1-1; no firm D call. Trimming shortened V by 6 bases and J by 1 base, and 12 bases separated the two germline ends. Germline assignment: CDR1 KGHSH and CDR2 LQKENI. There are 14 residues in the CDR3.